Listed here are 16 T cell receptor beta chains from one sample, sequenced in a study of early T cells in non-severe SARS-CoV-2 infection. TCRdb re-called the 5' RACE reads with MiXCR, one entry per CDR3 protein. Of tens of thousands of distinct CDR3 sequences in the sample, roughly 12% were seen once. The input for sequencing was whole blood, taken at baseline. Receptor source: an adult who was a healthcare worker with PCR-confirmed SARS-CoV-2 infection or an uninfected control (not recorded which).

The V gene is TRBV6-6, the J gene TRBJ2-5; 8 bases fit TRBD2. V was clipped by 7 bases and J by 5 bases; unmatched bases: 9. The CDR3 contains 14 residues. CDR1 is MNHNY, CDR2 SVGAGI, per germline (reference sequence). The CDR3 sequence: CASTLAGGPETQYF. The CDR3 coding sequence is TGTGCCAGCACCCTTGCGGGGGGACCGGAGACCCAGTACTTC.

The chain uses TRBV5-1 and TRBJ1-1; no firm D call. The CDR3 covers 14 residues. Germline CDR1 and CDR2: SGHRS and YFSETQ. V lost 0 bases, J lost 0 bases, and 6 bases lay in between. DNA for the CDR3: TGCGCCAGCAGCTTGGAGGCCGTGAACACTGAAGCTTTCTTT. The encoded protein is CASSLEAVNTEAFF.

This clonotype occurred many times. The CDR3 sequence is CASSEGSSSQPQHF. For the CDR3, the DNA is TGCGCCAGCAGTGAGGGCAGTTCGAGTCAGCCCCAGCATTTT. The V gene is TRBV5-1, the J gene TRBJ1-5; D ambiguous. Trimming removed 5 bases at V and 6 bases at J, with 15 bases between. The V gene's germline CDR1 is SGHRS and CDR2 YFSETQ. This CDR3 has 14 residues.

The chain couples TRBV6-6 to TRBJ1-2, with a tentative D call TRBD1 (6 bases). Trimming stripped 5 bases from V and 6 bases from J, with 16 bases between. CDR1 and CDR2 (germline): MNHNY, SVGAGI (reference sequence). CDR3 size: 14 residues. The CDR3: CASSQTGSAHGYTF. CDR3 in DNA: TGTGCCAGCAGTCAAACAGGGTCAGCCCATGGCTACACCTTC.

The chain links TRBV6-2 or TRBV6-3 to TRBJ2-1; 12 positions match TRBD2. Germline trimming cut 6 bases from V and 7 bases from J; bases unmatched to any gene: 4. Looked up from germline, CDR1 is MNHEY and CDR2 is SVGEGT. This CDR3 is built from 14 residues. CDR3 coding DNA: TGTGCCAGCAGCCGGACTAGCGGGGAAAATGAGCAGTTCTTC. Its protein product is CASSRTSGENEQFF.

Ten or more counts support this clonotype. The V call is TRBV12-3 or TRBV12-4, the J call TRBJ1-5; no firm D call. V was cut by 2 bases and J by 7 bases, with 6 bases left in between. The CDR3 spans 12 residues. The DNA of the CDR3 is TGTGCCAGCAGTTTAATCCGCCAGCCCCAGCATTTT. It translates to CASSLIRQPQHF.

The rearrangement uses TRBV7-2 and TRBJ1-5; D unresolved. Per germline, CDR1 SGHTA and CDR2 FQGNSA. V lost 5 bases to trimming and J lost 5 bases, with 16 bases between them. This CDR3 is 15 amino acids long. CDR3 sequence: CASSLWRESHQPQHF. The CDR3, as DNA: TGTGCCAGCAGCCTCTGGAGGGAATCCCATCAGCCCCAGCATTTT.

The table lists this clonotype with a few counts. The chain links TRBV6-6 to TRBJ1-2; D not certain. CDR3 length: 16 residues. The germline gives CDR1 MNHNY, CDR2 SVGAGI (reference sequence). With 0 bases removed from V and 1 base from J, the gap between germline ends came to 12 bases. The CDR3: CASSYSLGPLNYGYTF. The CDR3 region has the DNA TGTGCCAGCAGTTACTCCCTGGGCCCGCTTAACTATGGCTACACCTTC.

This clonotype was seen only a few times. The rearrangement joins TRBV20-1 to TRBJ2-3; perhaps TRBD1 as D (5 bases). Germline values: CDR1 DFQATT, CDR2 SNEGSKA (reference sequence). The CDR3 runs 15 residues. V was pared by 5 bases and J by 6 bases, with 21 bases between. CDR3 sequence: CSALSLRDFGDTQYF. In DNA form, the CDR3 reads TGCAGTGCTCTATCCCTCAGGGATTTCGGGGATACGCAGTATTTT.

The chain carries TRBV20-1 and TRBJ2-1, with TRBD2 matching over 8 bases. Germline V gene lookup returns CDR1 DFQATT and CDR2 SNEGSKA (reference sequence). The length of the CDR3 is 12 residues. V gave up 6 bases and J gave up 5 bases; unmatched junction bases: 3. CDR3 nucleotide sequence: TGCAGTGCCGGGAGGGGGGACAATGAGCAGTTCTTC. Protein: CSAGRGDNEQFF.

The CDR3 region is CASSQTRNSPLHF. The DNA for the CDR3 is TGTGCCAGCAGCCAAACCCGGAATTCACCCCTCCACTTT. The rearrangement joins TRBV4-2 to TRBJ1-6; D ambiguous. The CDR3 is 13 amino acids. Germline V gives CDR1 LGHNA, CDR2 YNFKEQ. The V gene lost 2 bases and the J gene lost 7 bases, with 6 bases spanning the gap.

This clonotype came up many times. The genes are TRBV7-8 and TRBJ2-4, with D possibly called TRBD1 or TRBD2 (7 bases each). Trimming stripped 5 bases from V and 4 bases from J, with 15 bases between. The CDR3 is 15 residues long. Germline lookup yields CDR1 SGHVS and CDR2 FQNEAQ. DNA of the CDR3: TGTGCCAGCAGCGCGGGGGACAGCCGGAAAAACATTCAGTACTTC. Translating gives CASSAGDSRKNIQYF.

This clonotype was detected only a few times. The chain is built from TRBV11-2 and TRBJ1-1; possibly TRBD1 for D (5 bases). The length of the CDR3 is 17 residues. The germline V gene has CDR1 SGHAT and CDR2 FQNNGV. V lost 8 bases, J lost 1 base, and 23 bases lay in between. As DNA, the CDR3 is TGTGCCAGCCACCTGGGGCAGGGACGGTATGCGAACACTGAAGCTTTCTTT. Translating gives CASHLGQGRYANTEAFF.

This clonotype was recorded many times. The chain uses TRBV7-2 and TRBJ1-6; D is unresolved. The germline V gene encodes CDR1 SGHTA and CDR2 FQGNSA. The CDR3 has 16 amino acids. V gave up 5 bases and J gave up 4 bases, with 15 bases separating them. The CDR3: CASSHPGSTYNSPLHF. As DNA, the CDR3 is TGTGCCAGCAGCCACCCCGGGTCAACATATAATTCACCCCTCCACTTT.

This chain links TRBV6-2 or TRBV6-3 with TRBJ1-2; no clear D. The length of the CDR3 is 14 residues. Germline CDR1 reads MNHEY; CDR2 reads SVGEGT. Trimming removed 6 bases at V and 2 bases at J, with 13 bases between. CDR3: CASRRTEANYGYTF. CDR3 in DNA: TGTGCCAGCAGACGGACGGAGGCAAACTATGGCTACACCTTC.

The rearrangement uses TRBV20-1 and TRBJ1-5, with 9 bases identical to TRBD1. Germline V CDR1 and CDR2: DFQATT, SNEGSKA (reference sequence). The CDR3 loop spans 15 amino acids. J was trimmed by 7 bases and V by 2 bases; bases with no gene match: 9. The CDR3 nucleotides are TGCAGTGCTAGAAAGGGACAGGGTGAATCCCAGCCCCAGCATTTT. Amino acid sequence: CSARKGQGESQPQHF.